Here is one T cell receptor (beta chain) with its context. Trimming removed 3 bases from V and 7 bases from J, with 15 bases in between. There are 13 residues in the CDR3. Germline values: CDR1 SQVTM, CDR2 ANQGSEA. PCR involved 60 Vbeta and 13 Jbeta primers. Data came from immunoSEQ multiplex PCR; TCRdb stores just in-frame clones and leaves some out. This table holds 60,000 to 95,000 clones, 65% to 90% found once. This record belongs to a study of cytomegalovirus exposure and HLA in healthy donors. Across the whole study: Across 300 to 400 genotyped donors, over 70% landed in the Caucasian-associated ancestry cluster.

The TCR originated in a man aged 65 to 79 in good health and CMV-seropositive. Sequencing input: PBMCs. The rearrangement links TRBV29-1 to TRBJ1-1; no clear D gene. This CDR3 reads CSVDRVGGSEAFF. CDR3 sequence (DNA): TGCAGCGTTGACAGAGTCGGCGGAAGTGAAGCTTTCTTT.